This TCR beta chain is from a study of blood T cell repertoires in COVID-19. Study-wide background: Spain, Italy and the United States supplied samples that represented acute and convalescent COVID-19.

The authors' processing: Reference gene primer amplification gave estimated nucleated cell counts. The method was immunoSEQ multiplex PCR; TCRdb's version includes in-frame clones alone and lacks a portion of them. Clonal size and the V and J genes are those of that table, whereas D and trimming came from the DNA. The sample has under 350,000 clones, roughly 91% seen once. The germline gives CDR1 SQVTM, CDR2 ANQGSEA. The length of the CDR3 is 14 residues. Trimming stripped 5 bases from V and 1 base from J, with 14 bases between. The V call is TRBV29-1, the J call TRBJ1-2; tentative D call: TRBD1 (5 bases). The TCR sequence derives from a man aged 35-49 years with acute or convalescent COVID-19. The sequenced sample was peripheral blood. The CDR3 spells CSVQETGFNYGYTF. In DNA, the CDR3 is TGCAGCGTTCAGGAAACAGGATTTAACTATGGCTACACCTTC.